This TCR beta chain appears in the sequencing data of a study of blood T cell repertoires in COVID-19 (dated by TCRdb to between 2020 and 2021). For the study in its entirety: Samples covering the acute and convalescent phases of COVID-19 were provided by collaborators in the United States, Italy and Spain. Samples were obtained from the ongoing ImmuneRACE study (first 160 participants) and from about 1,300 subjects provided by 6 global collaborators. The material from the prospective study consisted of cDNA or gDNA derived from T cells, B-cell-depleted T cells, or PBMCs. HLA class I and class II types, where available, came from metadata supplied by the sample provider rather than from assay-based typing. The dataset comprised deeply sampled blood TCRbeta repertoires from subjects exposed to, actively infected with, or recovered from COVID-19. The repertoires were released in a freely available public database meant as a resource for research on the immune response to SARS-CoV-2. The sample metadata nearly always contained a de-identified subject ID, COVID-19 status, age in years and sex.

Collaborating institutions collected whole blood in K2EDTA tubes following their own protocols. For TCRbeta analysis, collaborator samples were shipped as frozen whole blood, as isolated PBMCs, or as DNA extracted from either sample type. Points the paper makes about the study in general: The amount of clinical and demographic metadata varied by source and participant and was provided uncurated.

Concerning this clone: There is no known antigen for this receptor. Qualities for individual bases were not recorded, and no much larger clone is one base off.

TCRbeta CDR3 regions were amplified from genomic DNA using the immunoSEQ Assay, a bias-controlled multiplex PCR. Per the source publication's procedure: The number of nucleated cells in each sample was estimated by amplification of reference gene primers within the assay. To quantify the absolute abundance of each unique TCRbeta CDR3 rearrangement, sequence reads were collapsed and filtered. For each sample, productive Simpson clonality was calculated as the square root of Simpson's diversity index over productive rearrangements. TCRdb limited this immuneACCESS table to in-frame rearrangements with V and J called. A share of clones is missing; checked studies link under half to unresolved V genes, and the rest is unexplained. V, J and clone size are those of that table, while D and trimming were read from the DNA. The sample records about 14,000 clones, roughly 93% of which are singletons. The ten largest make up 12% to 15% of the sample.

Per the germline V gene (reference sequence), SGHNT is the CDR1 and YYREEE is the CDR2. From the cysteine through the phenylalanine, the CDR3 covers 15 amino acids. The DNA shown is the 45-base CDR3, in frame from base 1. V loses 4 bases of germline sequence and J loses 1 base, and the interval between the two ends is 14 bases. This receptor chain uses TRBV5-4 and TRBJ1-1, and perhaps TRBD1 as D gene, on 6 matching bases. The sequenced sample consisted of peripheral blood. This sequence was found in a human donor in a cohort sampled during active COVID-19. The CDR3 region reads CASSPHRDKNTEAFF. The bases read TGTGCCAGCAGCCCCCACCGGGACAAGAACACTGAAGCTTTCTTT.